The 17 T cell receptor beta chains below come from one sample, sequenced in a study of cytomegalovirus exposure and HLA in healthy donors. Both 60 Vbeta primers and 13 Jbeta primers went into the PCR. Clones were sequenced by immunoSEQ multiplex PCR, and TCRdb holds only the in-frame ones, with some missing. The sample lists some 150,000 clones; around four fifths were seen once. Sample: PBMCs. All receptors come from a woman between 45 and 65 years old in good health and CMV-seronegative.

In this sample, this clone turned up once. This chain joins TRBV6-5 and TRBJ2-5; perhaps TRBD1 as D (5 bases). The CDR3 loop spans 15 amino acids. Trimming removed 0 bases at V and 2 bases at J, with 10 bases between. Germline values: CDR1 MNHEY, CDR2 SVGAGI. Here the CDR3 reads CASSYSTSGQETQYF. DNA for the CDR3: TGTGCCAGCAGTTACTCTACGTCAGGGCAAGAGACCCAGTACTTC.

The chain carries TRBV28 and TRBJ1-2; 10 nucleotides agree with TRBD1. CDR3 size: 16 residues. From germline, CDR1 is MDHEN and CDR2 SYDVKM. V lost 3 bases, J lost 4 bases, and 8 bases stayed unmatched. This CDR3 is CASSLGQGLLGYGYTF. In DNA form, the CDR3 reads TGTGCCAGCAGTTTGGGACAGGGGCTTTTAGGCTATGGCTACACCTTC.

The V call is TRBV7-3, the J call TRBJ2-1; D is uncertain. V was shortened by 3 bases and J by 7 bases, with 10 bases between the two germline ends. CDR3 length: 13 residues. CDR1 SGHTA and CDR2 FQGTGA come from the germline V gene. CDR3 DNA: TGTGCCAGCAGCTTGCTAGGTGCGAATGAGCAGTTCTTC. Residues: CASSLLGANEQFF.

This clone was found a few times. The V gene is TRBV5-1, the J gene TRBJ1-1, with TRBD1 identical over 9 bases. The length of the CDR3 is 14 residues. V was clipped by 6 bases and J by 5 bases; unmatched bases: 8. In germline, CDR1 is SGHRS, CDR2 YFSETQ. This chain's CDR3 is CASTAKQGATEAFF. The CDR3 DNA sequence: TGCGCCAGCACCGCCAAACAGGGGGCGACTGAAGCTTTCTTT.

In DNA form, the CDR3 reads TGCAGCGCCTCCCCTCAGGGTAGAGAGCAGTACTTC. This translates into CSASPQGREQYF. The rearrangement uses TRBV29-1 and TRBJ2-7; possibly TRBD1 for D (5 bases). Germline CDR1 and CDR2: SQVTM and ANQGSEA. This CDR3 has 12 amino acids. V lost 7 bases and J lost 7, with 17 bases in between.

The J gene is TRBJ1-1, the V gene TRBV6-5, with D perhaps matching TRBD1 (6 bases). There are 12 residues in the CDR3. The V gene's germline CDR1 is MNHEY and CDR2 SVGAGI. Trimming left V 8 bases short and J 5 bases short, with 12 bases between. The DNA of the CDR3 is TGTGCCAGCTACAGGGCTTCGACTGAAGCTTTCTTT. It translates to CASYRASTEAFF.

The chain has TRBV4-3 and TRBJ1-1, with D perhaps matching TRBD1 (6 bases). The CDR3 length is 13 residues. CDR1 is LGHNA and CDR2 is YSLEER in the germline V gene. V gave up 0 bases and J gave up 4 bases, with 6 bases separating them. Here the CDR3 DNA reads TGCGCCAGCAGCCAAGACAGGGGCACTGAAGCTTTCTTT. It codes for CASSQDRGTEAFF.

This clone occurred once. The chain uses TRBV29-1 and TRBJ1-2; D gene unclear. This CDR3 is 13 amino acids long. Germline CDR1 is SQVTM and CDR2 is ANQGSEA. V dropped 4 bases and J dropped 3 bases, with 12 bases sitting between them. CDR3 region: CSVAEPGYYGYTF. CDR3 DNA sequence: TGCAGCGTTGCGGAACCGGGGTACTATGGCTACACCTTC.

V gene TRBV18 combines with J gene TRBJ1-2; 8 bases agree with TRBD1. V was pared by 2 bases and J by 0 bases, with 11 bases of the junction left unmatched. The CDR3 extends over 18 amino acids. CDR1 KGHSH and CDR2 LQKENI come from the germline V gene. The CDR3 loop reads CASSPTSQLDRANYGYTF. In DNA, the CDR3 is TGTGCCAGCTCACCAACATCGCAATTGGACAGGGCTAACTATGGCTACACCTTC.

The V gene is TRBV18, the J gene TRBJ1-1; D is possibly TRBD1 (5 bases). The CDR3 runs 15 residues. The germline V and J ends were trimmed by 3 bases and 6 bases, with 17 bases remaining between them. Germline loops: CDR1 KGHSH, CDR2 LQKENI. Here the CDR3 reads CASSPTVGGSSEAFF. Here the CDR3 DNA reads TGTGCCAGCTCACCTACCGTGGGGGGTAGTTCTGAAGCTTTCTTT.

The chain couples TRBV7-8 to TRBJ2-2; D perhaps matches TRBD1 (6 bases). The ends were cut back, 4 bases at V and 4 bases at J, with 10 bases in the middle. This CDR3 is built from 14 residues. Germline lookup yields CDR1 SGHVS and CDR2 FQNEAQ. The CDR3 is CASSSNRVTGELFF. The CDR3 DNA reads TGTGCCAGCAGCTCAAACAGGGTCACCGGGGAGCTGTTTTTT.

This clone was seen a single time. The chain recombines TRBV9 with TRBJ2-7; possibly TRBD1 for D (6 bases). The CDR3 covers 15 residues. V was pared by 4 bases and J by 2 bases, with 16 bases between. CDR1 SGDLS and CDR2 YYNGEE come from the germline V gene. CDR3 sequence: CASSYGRGSAYEQYF. The CDR3 DNA sequence: TGTGCCAGCAGCTACGGCAGGGGATCGGCCTACGAGCAGTACTTC.

This sequence joins TRBV29-1 and TRBJ2-3; D unclear. The V end was cut by 6 bases, the J end by 0 bases, with 10 bases between. CDR1 SQVTM and CDR2 ANQGSEA come from the germline V gene. The CDR3 spans 13 residues. CDR3 nucleotide sequence: TGCAGCGTCAACGGTTTAAGCACAGATACGCAGTATTTT. Its translation is CSVNGLSTDTQYF.

This chain joins TRBV15 and TRBJ2-1; 7 nucleotides line up with TRBD2. The length of the CDR3 is 14 residues. V was pared by 6 bases and J by 8 bases, with 10 bases of the junction left unmatched. Germline-derived CDR1 and CDR2 are LNHNV and YYDKDF (reference sequence). CDR3 nucleotide sequence: TGTGCCACCAGTCAGAGTTGGGGGAGGGATGAGCAGTTCTTC. This sequence encodes CATSQSWGRDEQFF. Full variable domain (rest looked up from reference TRBV15 and TRBJ2-1): DAMVIQNPRYQVTQFGKPVTLSCSQTLNHNVMYWYQQKSSQAPKLLFHYYDKDFNNEADTPDNFQSRRPNTSFCFLDIRSPGLGDTAMYLCATSQSWGRDEQFFGPGTRLTVL.

A note on this clone: One junction end disagrees with the germline gene, perhaps due to a read error. The chain couples TRBV18 to TRBJ1-5, with a tentative D call TRBD1 (6 bases). The V gene's germline CDR1 is KGHSH and CDR2 LQKENI. CDR3 size: 13 residues. CDR3 in amino acids: CASAWGGNQPQHF. CDR3 bases: TGTGCCAGCGCTTGGGGGGGCAACCAGCCCCAGCATTTT.

The sample holds one count of this clone. The chain uses TRBV9 and TRBJ2-1; 9 nucleotides match TRBD1. The ends lost 4 bases at V and 1 base at J; junction bases unmatched: 15. Germline-derived CDR1 and CDR2 are SGDLS and YYNGEE. This CDR3 has 19 residues. The CDR3 protein is CASSKGNMRGTGSYNEQFF. The CDR3 DNA reads as TGTGCCAGCAGCAAAGGTAATATGAGGGGGACAGGGTCCTACAATGAGCAGTTCTTC.

Details on this clone: One end of the junction fails to match germline, which may point to a read error. This chain joins TRBV27 and TRBJ1-3, with a tentative D call TRBD1 (5 bases). This CDR3 is built from 15 residues. Germline CDR1 MNHEY, CDR2 SMNVEV (reference sequence). The CDR3 is CASGFWGSPGNTIYF. CDR3 DNA: TGTGCCAGCGGTTTCTGGGGCTCCCCTGGAAACACCATATATTTT.